This T cell receptor beta chain was captured by sequencing in a study of blood T cell repertoires in COVID-19. Study context: In each case, the material was cDNA or gDNA derived from T cells, B-cell-depleted T cells, or PBMCs.

Sequencing was performed with immunoSEQ multiplex PCR; in TCRdb, only in-frame clones are kept and a portion is missing. The sample records 150,000 or so clones, 80% to 85% being singletons. CDR1 and CDR2 from the germline V gene are LGHNA and YSLEER. Trimming pared 0 bases from V and 0 bases from J, leaving 12 bases between. The CDR3 sequence is 17 residues long. The receptor comes from a woman aged 50 to 60 who had been exposed to COVID-19. J is TRBJ2-1 and V is TRBV4-3; D might be TRBD2 (6 bases). Source material: PBMCs or T cells enriched from blood (not recorded which). CDR3 region: CASSQDTGLSSYNEQFF. The CDR3 DNA sequence: TGCGCCAGCAGCCAAGATACCGGACTAAGCTCCTACAATGAGCAGTTCTTC.